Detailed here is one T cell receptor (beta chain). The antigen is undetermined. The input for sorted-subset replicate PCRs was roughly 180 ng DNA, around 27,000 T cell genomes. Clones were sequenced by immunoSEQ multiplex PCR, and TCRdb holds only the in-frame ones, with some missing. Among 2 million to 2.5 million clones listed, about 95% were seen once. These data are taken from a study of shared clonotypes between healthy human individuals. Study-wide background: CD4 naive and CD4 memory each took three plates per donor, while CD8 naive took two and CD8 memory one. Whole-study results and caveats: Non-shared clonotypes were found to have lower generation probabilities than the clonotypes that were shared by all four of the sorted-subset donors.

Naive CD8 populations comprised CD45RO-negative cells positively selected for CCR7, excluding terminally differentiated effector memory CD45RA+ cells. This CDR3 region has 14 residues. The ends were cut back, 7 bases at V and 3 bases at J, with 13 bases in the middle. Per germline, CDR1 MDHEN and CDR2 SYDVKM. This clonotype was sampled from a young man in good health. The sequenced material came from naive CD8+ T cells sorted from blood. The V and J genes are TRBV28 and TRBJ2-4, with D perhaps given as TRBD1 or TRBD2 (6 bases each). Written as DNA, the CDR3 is TGTGCCAGCACCCCCAGGGGAGGCAAAAACATTCAGTACTTC. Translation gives CASTPRGGKNIQYF.